This T cell receptor (beta chain) appears in the sequencing data of a study of molecular identifiers for immune sequencing clone quantification. In the study overall: Naive CD8 RNA (around 20,000 or 99,000 cells) was divided into five aliquots, with four sequenced.

TCRdb called the PCR reads again in MiXCR, with one record for every CDR3 protein. The data contain some 580,000 distinct CDR3 sequences, roughly 23% of them singletons. In its sample, this clonotype was seen a few times. The CDR3 is made up of 15 amino acids. CDR1 and CDR2 (germline): SGHTA, FQGNSA. The V end lost 1 base, the J end lost 3 bases, and 13 bases lay between the germline ends. The source is a human donor in good health. Some libraries in this study had Jurkat cell RNA spiked in. This chain links TRBV7-2 with TRBJ2-7; D may be TRBD2 (6 bases). Sample: naive CD8+ T cells from blood, with Jurkat cell RNA spiked in. Subset in this sample: FACS-sorted CD8+CD4-CCR7+CD45RA+ naive T cells. The CDR3 coding sequence is TGTGCCAGCAGCTTAGGTGGAGGGCCGGGCTACGAGCAGTACTTC. The encoded protein is CASSLGGGPGYEQYF. Combining the CDR3 with reference TRBV7-2 and TRBJ2-7 gives the whole variable domain GAGVSQSPSNKVTEKGKDVELRCDPISGHTALYWYRQSLGQGLEFLIYFQGNSAPDKSGLPSDRFSAERTGGSVSTLTIQRTQQEDSAVYLCASSLGGGPGYEQYFGPGTRLTVT.